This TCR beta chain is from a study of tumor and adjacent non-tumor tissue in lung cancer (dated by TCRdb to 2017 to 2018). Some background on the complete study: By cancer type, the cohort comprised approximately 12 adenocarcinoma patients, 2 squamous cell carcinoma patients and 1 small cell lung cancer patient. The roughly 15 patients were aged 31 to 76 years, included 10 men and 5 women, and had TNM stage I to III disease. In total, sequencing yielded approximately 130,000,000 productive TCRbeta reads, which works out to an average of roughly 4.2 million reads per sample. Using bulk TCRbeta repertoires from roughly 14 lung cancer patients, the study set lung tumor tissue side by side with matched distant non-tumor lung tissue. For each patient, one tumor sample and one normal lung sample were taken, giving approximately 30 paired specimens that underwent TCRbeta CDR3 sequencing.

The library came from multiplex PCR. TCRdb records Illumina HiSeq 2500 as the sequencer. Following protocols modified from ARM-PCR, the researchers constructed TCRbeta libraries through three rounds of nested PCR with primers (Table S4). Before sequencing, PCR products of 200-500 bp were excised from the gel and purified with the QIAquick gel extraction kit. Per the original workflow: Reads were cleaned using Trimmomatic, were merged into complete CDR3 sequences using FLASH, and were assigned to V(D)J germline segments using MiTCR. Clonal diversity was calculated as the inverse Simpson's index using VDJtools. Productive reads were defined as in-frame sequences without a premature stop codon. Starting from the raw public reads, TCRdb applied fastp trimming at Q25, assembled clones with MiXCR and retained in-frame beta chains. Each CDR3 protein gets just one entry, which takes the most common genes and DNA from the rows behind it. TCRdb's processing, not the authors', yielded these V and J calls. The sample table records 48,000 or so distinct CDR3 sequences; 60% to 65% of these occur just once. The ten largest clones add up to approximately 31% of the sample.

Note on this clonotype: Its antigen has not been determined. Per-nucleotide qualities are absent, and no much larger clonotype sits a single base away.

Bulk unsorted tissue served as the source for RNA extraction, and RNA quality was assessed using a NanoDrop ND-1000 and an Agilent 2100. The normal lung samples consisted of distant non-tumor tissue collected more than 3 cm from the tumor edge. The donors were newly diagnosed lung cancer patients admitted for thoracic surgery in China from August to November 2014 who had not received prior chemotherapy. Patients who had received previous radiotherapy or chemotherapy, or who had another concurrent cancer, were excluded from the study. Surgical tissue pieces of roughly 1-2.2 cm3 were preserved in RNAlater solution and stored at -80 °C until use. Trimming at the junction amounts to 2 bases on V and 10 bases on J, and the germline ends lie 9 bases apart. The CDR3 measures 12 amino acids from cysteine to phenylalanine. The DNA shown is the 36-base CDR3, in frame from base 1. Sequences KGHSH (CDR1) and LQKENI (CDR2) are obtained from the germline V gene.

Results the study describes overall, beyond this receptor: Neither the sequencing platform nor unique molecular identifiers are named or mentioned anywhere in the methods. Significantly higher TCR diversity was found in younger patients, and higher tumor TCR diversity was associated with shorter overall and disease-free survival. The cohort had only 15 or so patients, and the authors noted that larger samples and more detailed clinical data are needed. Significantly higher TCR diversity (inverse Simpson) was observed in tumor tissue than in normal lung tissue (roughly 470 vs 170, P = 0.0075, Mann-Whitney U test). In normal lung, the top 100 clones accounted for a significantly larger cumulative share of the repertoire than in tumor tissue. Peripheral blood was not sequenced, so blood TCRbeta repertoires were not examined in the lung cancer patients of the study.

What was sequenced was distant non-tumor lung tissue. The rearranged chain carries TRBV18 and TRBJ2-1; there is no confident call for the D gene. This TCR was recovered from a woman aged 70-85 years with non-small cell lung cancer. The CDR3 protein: CASSPNLGEQFF. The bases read TGTGCCAGCTCACCAAACCTCGGGGAGCAGTTCTTC. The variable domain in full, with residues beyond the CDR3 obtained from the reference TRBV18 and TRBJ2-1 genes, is NAGVMQNPRHLVRRRGQEARLRCSPMKGHSHVYWYRQLPEEGLKFMVYLQKENIIDESGMPKERFSAEFPKEGPSILRIQQVVRGDSAAYFCASSPNLGEQFFGPGTRLTVL.